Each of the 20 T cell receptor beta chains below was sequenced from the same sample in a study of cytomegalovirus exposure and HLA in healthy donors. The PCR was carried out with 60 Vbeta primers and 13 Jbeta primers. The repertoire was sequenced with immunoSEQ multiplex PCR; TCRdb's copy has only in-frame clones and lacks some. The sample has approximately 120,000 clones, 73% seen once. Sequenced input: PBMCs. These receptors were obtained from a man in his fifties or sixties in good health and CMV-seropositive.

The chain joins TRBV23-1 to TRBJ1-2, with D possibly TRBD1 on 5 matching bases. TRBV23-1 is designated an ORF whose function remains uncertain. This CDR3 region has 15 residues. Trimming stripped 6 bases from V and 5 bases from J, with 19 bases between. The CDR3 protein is CASRIRVKKTYGYTF. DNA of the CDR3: TGCGCCAGCAGGATCAGGGTGAAAAAAACTTATGGCTACACCTTC.

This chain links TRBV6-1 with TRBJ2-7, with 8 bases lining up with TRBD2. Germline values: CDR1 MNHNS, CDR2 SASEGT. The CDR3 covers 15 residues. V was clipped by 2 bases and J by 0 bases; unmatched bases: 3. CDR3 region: CASSERGLVSYEQYF. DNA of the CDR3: TGTGCCAGCAGTGAAAGGGGACTAGTCTCCTACGAGCAGTACTTC.

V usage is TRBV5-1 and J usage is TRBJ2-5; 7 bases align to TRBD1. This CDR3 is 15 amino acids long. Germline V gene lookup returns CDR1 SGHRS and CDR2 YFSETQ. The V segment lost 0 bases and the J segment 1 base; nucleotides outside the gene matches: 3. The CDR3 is CASSLEGQFQETQYF. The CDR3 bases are TGCGCCAGCAGCTTGGAGGGACAGTTCCAAGAGACCCAGTACTTC.

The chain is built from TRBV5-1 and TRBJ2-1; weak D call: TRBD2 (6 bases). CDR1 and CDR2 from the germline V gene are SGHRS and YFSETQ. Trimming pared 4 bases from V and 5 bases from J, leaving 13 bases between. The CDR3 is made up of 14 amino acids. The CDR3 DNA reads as TGCGCCAGCAGCCCATCGGGACTGAACAATGAGCAGTTCTTC. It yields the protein CASSPSGLNNEQFF.

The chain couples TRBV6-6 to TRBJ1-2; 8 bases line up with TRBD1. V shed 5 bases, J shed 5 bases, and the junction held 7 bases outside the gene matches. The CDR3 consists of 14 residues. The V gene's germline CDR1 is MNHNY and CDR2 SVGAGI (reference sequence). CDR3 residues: CASSQSRTGYGYTF. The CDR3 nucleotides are TGTGCCAGCAGTCAATCGCGGACAGGGTATGGCTACACCTTC.

CDR3 sequence: CATRGSNTGELFF. CDR3 coding DNA: TGTGCTACAAGGGGCTCGAACACCGGGGAGCTGTTTTTT. This chain connects TRBV7-3 to TRBJ2-2; a possible D gene is TRBD1 (5 bases). CDR1 SGHTA and CDR2 FQGTGA come from the germline V gene. The CDR3 covers 13 residues.

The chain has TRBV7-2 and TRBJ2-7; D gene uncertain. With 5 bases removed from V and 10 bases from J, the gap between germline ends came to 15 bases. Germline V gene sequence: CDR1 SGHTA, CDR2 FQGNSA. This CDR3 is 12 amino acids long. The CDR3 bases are TGTGCCAGCAGCGAACCTAGAGGAATTCAGTACTTC. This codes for CASSEPRGIQYF.

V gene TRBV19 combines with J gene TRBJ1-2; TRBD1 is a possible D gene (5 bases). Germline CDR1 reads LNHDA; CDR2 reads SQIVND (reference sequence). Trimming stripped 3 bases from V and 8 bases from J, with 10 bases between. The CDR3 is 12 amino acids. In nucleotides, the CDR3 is TGTGCCAGTAGTATGTCGCAGGGAGGCTACACCTTC. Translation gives CASSMSQGGYTF.

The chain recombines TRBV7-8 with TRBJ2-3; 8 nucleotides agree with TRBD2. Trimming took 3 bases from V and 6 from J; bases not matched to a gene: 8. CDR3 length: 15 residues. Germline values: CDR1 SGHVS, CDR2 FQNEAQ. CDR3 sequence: CASSLVSGASDTQYF. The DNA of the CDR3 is TGTGCCAGCAGCTTGGTTAGCGGGGCCAGCGATACGCAGTATTTT.

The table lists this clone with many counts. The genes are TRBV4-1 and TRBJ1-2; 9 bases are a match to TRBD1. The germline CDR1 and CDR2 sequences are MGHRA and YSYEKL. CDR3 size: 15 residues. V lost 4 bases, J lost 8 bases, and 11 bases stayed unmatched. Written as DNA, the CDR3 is TGCGCCAGCAGCCTCCGGGACAGGGAGGTGTCCGGCTACACCTTC. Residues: CASSLRDREVSGYTF.

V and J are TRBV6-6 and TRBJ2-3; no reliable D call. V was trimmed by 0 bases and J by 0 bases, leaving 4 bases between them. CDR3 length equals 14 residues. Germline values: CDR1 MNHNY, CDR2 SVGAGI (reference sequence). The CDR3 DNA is TGTGCCAGCAGTTACTCAGCTAGCACAGATACGCAGTATTTT. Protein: CASSYSASTDTQYF.

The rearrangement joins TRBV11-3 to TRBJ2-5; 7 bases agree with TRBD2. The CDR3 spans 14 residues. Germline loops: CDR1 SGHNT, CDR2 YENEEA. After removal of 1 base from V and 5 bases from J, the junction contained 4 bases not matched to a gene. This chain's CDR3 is CASSLGGGVETQYF. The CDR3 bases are TGTGCCAGCAGCTTAGGGGGGGGTGTGGAGACCCAGTACTTC.

The CDR3 DNA is TGTGCCAGTCGGCGGGGGGTTGGCGCTTTCTTT. Its protein product is CASRRGVGAFF. V is TRBV19 and J is TRBJ1-1, with D possibly TRBD1 on 5 matching bases. CDR3 length equals 11 residues. V dropped 8 bases and J dropped 11 bases, with 15 bases sitting between them. The germline gives CDR1 LNHDA, CDR2 SQIVND (reference sequence).

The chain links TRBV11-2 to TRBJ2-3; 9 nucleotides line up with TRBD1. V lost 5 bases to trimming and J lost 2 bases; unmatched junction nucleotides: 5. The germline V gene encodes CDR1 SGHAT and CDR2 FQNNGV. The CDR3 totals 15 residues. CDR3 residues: CASSPWTGATDTQYF. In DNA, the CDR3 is TGTGCCAGCAGCCCCTGGACAGGGGCCACAGATACGCAGTATTTT. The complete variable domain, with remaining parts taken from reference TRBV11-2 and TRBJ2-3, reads EAGVAQSPRYKIIEKRQSVAFWCNPISGHATLYWYQQILGQGPKLLIQFQNNGVVDDSQLPKDRFSAERLKGVDSTLKIQPAKLEDSAVYLCASSPWTGATDTQYFGPGTRLTVL.

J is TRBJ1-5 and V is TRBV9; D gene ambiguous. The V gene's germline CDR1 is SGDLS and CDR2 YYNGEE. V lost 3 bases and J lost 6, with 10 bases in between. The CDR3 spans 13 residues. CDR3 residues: CASSADAGQPQHF. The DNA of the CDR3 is TGTGCCAGCAGCGCGGATGCAGGTCAGCCCCAGCATTTT. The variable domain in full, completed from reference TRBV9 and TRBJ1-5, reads DSGVTQTPKHLITATGQRVTLRCSPRSGDLSVYWYQQSLDQGLQFLIQYYNGEERAKGNILERFSAQQFPDLHSELNLSSLELGDSALYFCASSADAGQPQHFGDGTRLSIL.

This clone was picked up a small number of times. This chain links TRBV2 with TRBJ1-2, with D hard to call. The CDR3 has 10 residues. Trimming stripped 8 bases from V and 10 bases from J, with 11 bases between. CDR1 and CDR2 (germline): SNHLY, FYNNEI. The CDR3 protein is CASGKRAYTF. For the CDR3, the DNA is TGTGCCAGCGGAAAGAGGGCCTACACCTTC.

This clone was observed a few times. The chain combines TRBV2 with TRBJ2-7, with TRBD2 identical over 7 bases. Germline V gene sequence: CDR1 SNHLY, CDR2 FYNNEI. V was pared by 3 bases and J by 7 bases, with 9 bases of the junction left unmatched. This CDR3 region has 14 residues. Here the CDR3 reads CASSDVRGGFEQYF. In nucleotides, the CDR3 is TGTGCCAGCAGTGATGTTCGCGGGGGTTTTGAGCAGTACTTC.

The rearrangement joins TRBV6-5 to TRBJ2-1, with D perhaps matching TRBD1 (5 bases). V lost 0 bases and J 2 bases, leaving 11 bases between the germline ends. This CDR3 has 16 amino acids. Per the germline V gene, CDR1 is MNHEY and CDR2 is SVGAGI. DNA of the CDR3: TGTGCCAGCAGTTACTCGTCAGGGCTTGCCTACAATGAGCAGTTCTTC. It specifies CASSYSSGLAYNEQFF.

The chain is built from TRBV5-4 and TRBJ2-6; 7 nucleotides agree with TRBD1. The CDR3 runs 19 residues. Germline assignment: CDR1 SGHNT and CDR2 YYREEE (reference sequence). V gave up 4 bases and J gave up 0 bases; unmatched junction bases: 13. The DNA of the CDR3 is TGTGCCAGCAGCACCACTCCGGGACAGATAAGCTCTGGGGCCAACGTCCTGACTTTC. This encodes CASSTTPGQISSGANVLTF.

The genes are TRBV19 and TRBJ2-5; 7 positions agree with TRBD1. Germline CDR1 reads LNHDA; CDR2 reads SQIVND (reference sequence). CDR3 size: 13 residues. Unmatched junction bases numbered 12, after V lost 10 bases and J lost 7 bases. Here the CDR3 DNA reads TGTGCCACCCGACAGGGATCACGGGGGACCCAGTACTTC. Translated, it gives CATRQGSRGTQYF.